The 28 T cell receptor beta chains below all came from one sample that was sequenced in a study of shared clonotypes between healthy human individuals. TCRdb's table, derived via immunoSEQ multiplex PCR, lists solely in-frame clones and lacks some. The data contain roughly 1 million clones, around 75% of them singletons. Sequencing was performed on memory CD4+ T cells sorted from blood. Subset denoted: CD45RA-negative fraction. The source is a man aged 18-30 years in good health.

The chain has TRBV7-2 and TRBJ2-4, with D perhaps TRBD1 (6 bases). Trimming shortened V by 3 bases and J by 0 bases, and 9 bases separated the two germline ends. Germline-derived CDR1 and CDR2 are SGHTA and FQGNSA. The CDR3 runs to 15 residues. CDR3 amino acids: CASSLDSLAKNIQYF. The CDR3 DNA reads TGTGCCAGCAGCTTGGACAGTTTAGCCAAAAACATTCAGTACTTC.

The count of this clone is one. This chain links TRBV18 with TRBJ2-2; weak D call: TRBD1 (5 bases). This CDR3 is built from 16 residues. Germline lookup yields CDR1 KGHSH and CDR2 LQKENI. V lost 4 bases to trimming and J lost 6 bases, with 18 bases between them. CDR3 in amino acids: CASSLFSGKLAGELFF. The CDR3 region has the DNA TGTGCCAGCTCACTTTTTTCAGGGAAATTGGCCGGGGAGCTGTTTTTT.

This clone was observed a few times. The rearrangement joins TRBV2 to TRBJ2-3, with 12 bases lining up with TRBD2. V lost 4 bases and J lost 6; bases outside the gene matches: 2. The length of the CDR3 is 14 residues. From germline, CDR1 is SNHLY and CDR2 FYNNEI. CDR3 DNA sequence: TGTGCCAGCAGTGTAACTAGCGGGGGGGATACGCAGTATTTT. Protein product: CASSVTSGGDTQYF. The full variable domain, rest sourced from reference TRBV2 and TRBJ2-3, is EPEVTQTPSHQVTQMGQEVILRCVPISNHLYFYWYRQILGQKVEFLVSFYNNEISEKSEIFDDQFSVERPDGSNFTLKIRSTKLEDSAMYFCASSVTSGGDTQYFGPGTRLTVL.

A remark on this clone: The same CDR3 is also encoded by other DNA sequences in this sample. CDR3 amino acids: CASSVLAGGYNEQFF. The CDR3 nucleotides read TGTGCCAGCAGCGTATTAGCGGGGGGATACAATGAGCAGTTCTTC. The gene calls are TRBV9 and TRBJ2-1, with 10 bases lining up with TRBD2. This CDR3 is 15 amino acids long. Germline V gene sequence: CDR1 SGDLS, CDR2 YYNGEE. The junction had 2 bases not matched to a gene; V was cut back by 1 base and J by 4 bases.

This clone appeared a single time. The J gene is TRBJ1-5, the V gene TRBV2; no clear D. Matching the DNA end better, TRBJ2-3 makes the J call doubtful. Germline lookup yields CDR1 SNHLY and CDR2 FYNNEI. The CDR3 has 15 amino acids. CDR3 DNA: TGTGCCAGCAGTGAAAAAGCGTCCGCCTATCAGCCCCAGTATTTT. It yields the protein CASSEKASAYQPQYF.

This clone has just one count. The junction departs from germline at one end; a sequencing error may be responsible. This sequence joins TRBV6-5 and TRBJ2-3; the D gene is possibly TRBD1 (6 bases). The CDR3 totals 12 residues. Germline assignment: CDR1 MNHEY and CDR2 SVGAGI. The CDR3 loop is CASTRRGDAQYF. Written as DNA, the CDR3 is TGTGCCAGCACCCGCAGGGGAGATGCGCAGTATTTT.

The V and J genes are TRBV6-1 and TRBJ2-6; D is possibly TRBD1 (6 bases). This CDR3 has 19 amino acids. The germline gives CDR1 MNHNS, CDR2 SASEGT. The V end lost 1 base, the J end lost 12 bases, and 28 bases lay between the germline ends. The CDR3 bases are TGTGCCAGCAGTGAAGGGACAGACAATTTTCTGGTTGCCAACAGCGTCCTGACTTTC. Its translation is CASSEGTDNFLVANSVLTF.

This chain joins TRBV6-1 and TRBJ1-6; D gene uncertain. This CDR3 comprises 17 residues. The ends were cut back, 1 base at V and 1 base at J, with 11 bases in the middle. The germline V gene encodes CDR1 MNHNS and CDR2 SASEGT. The CDR3 nucleotides read TGTGCCAGCAGTGAAGGGGTCCGCTTTTCCTATAATTCACCCCTCCACTTT. Its translation is CASSEGVRFSYNSPLHF.

This clone showed up just a few times. V usage is TRBV5-1 and J usage is TRBJ1-3; D unclear. CDR1 and CDR2 (germline): SGHRS, YFSETQ. The CDR3 runs to 15 residues. The V end was cut by 0 bases, the J end by 2 bases, with 9 bases between. The CDR3 nucleotides read TGCGCCAGCAGCTTGGAGGCGGGAACTGGAAACACCATATATTTT. It codes for CASSLEAGTGNTIYF.

This clone has at least ten counts. V gene TRBV19 combines with J gene TRBJ2-1, with 10 bases lining up with TRBD2. V was clipped by 4 bases and J by 7 bases; unmatched bases: 10. Germline CDR1 and CDR2: LNHDA and SQIVND (reference sequence). This CDR3 has 16 residues. CDR3 residues: CASSTDKAGGLNEQFF. As DNA, the CDR3 is TGTGCCAGTAGTACTGATAAAGCGGGAGGGCTGAATGAGCAGTTCTTC. Complete variable domain (other parts from reference TRBV19 and TRBJ2-1): DGGITQSPKYLFRKEGQNVTLSCEQNLNHDAMYWYRQDPGQGLRLIYYSQIVNDFQKGDIAEGYSVSREKKESFPLTVTSAQKNPTAFYLCASSTDKAGGLNEQFFGPGTRLTVL.

V gene TRBV25-1 combines with J gene TRBJ2-7, with D possibly TRBD2 on 5 matching bases. The CDR3 loop spans 15 amino acids. The germline V gene encodes CDR1 MGHDK and CDR2 SYGVNS. The V end lost 4 bases, the J end lost 5 bases, and 18 bases lay between the germline ends. DNA for the CDR3: TGTGCCAGCAGTGGGGTGGACTCAAGGATCGACGAGCAGTACTTC. Translated, it gives CASSGVDSRIDEQYF.

The chain joins TRBV30 to TRBJ2-5, with D uncertain. The DNA end is more similar to TRBJ2-7, so the J call may be wrong. Germline assignment: CDR1 GTSNPN and CDR2 SVGIG (reference sequence). CDR3 length: 12 amino acids. The CDR3 DNA follows: TGTGCCTGGAGTGGCCGGTTCTACGAGCAGTACTTC. It encodes CAWSGRFYEQYF.

Ten or more counts support this clone. The chain recombines TRBV5-1 with TRBJ2-5; D is ambiguous. Germline values: CDR1 SGHRS, CDR2 YFSETQ. This CDR3 spans 14 amino acids. V was trimmed by 7 bases and J by 2 bases, leaving 15 bases between them. CDR3 bases: TGCGCCAGCGGCCTCGTGGCACCTCAAGAGACCCAGTACTTC. This gives the protein CASGLVAPQETQYF. Full variable domain (remainder filled in from reference TRBV5-1 and TRBJ2-5): KAGVTQTPRYLIKTRGQQVTLSCSPISGHRSVSWYQQTPGQGLQFLFEYFSETQRNKGNFPGRFSGRQFSNSRSEMNVSTLELGDSALYLCASGLVAPQETQYFGPGTRLLVL.

The chain uses TRBV5-1 and TRBJ2-7; 8 nucleotides line up with TRBD2. The J segment lost 3 bases and the V segment lost 1 base, leaving 0 bases of the junction unmatched. Germline assignment: CDR1 SGHRS and CDR2 YFSETQ. CDR3 length equals 13 residues. CDR3 residues: CASSLTSGYEQYF. The CDR3 region has the DNA TGCGCCAGCAGCTTGACTAGCGGCTACGAGCAGTACTTC.

V gene TRBV28 combines with J gene TRBJ2-1; TRBD2 aligns across 8 bases. The V gene's germline CDR1 is MDHEN and CDR2 SYDVKM. V was clipped by 1 base and J by 7 bases; unmatched bases: 15. This CDR3 comprises 18 residues. DNA for the CDR3: TGTGCCAGCAGTTTATTGAGGAGCGGGGGAGTTGGTAGGAATGAGCAGTTCTTC. It codes for CASSLLRSGGVGRNEQFF.

On this clone itself: One end of the junction does not line up with germline, which may come from a read error. The V gene is TRBV5-1, the J gene TRBJ1-1; 12 positions agree with TRBD1. The germline gives CDR1 SGHRS, CDR2 YFSETQ. The CDR3 runs 16 residues. This CDR3 reads CASSLATPGQGAQGIF. CDR3 nucleotide sequence: TGCGCCAGCAGCTTGGCTACTCCGGGACAGGGGGCTCAAGGGATCTTT.

The rearrangement links TRBV5-6 to TRBJ1-4; TRBD1 matches 7 bases. The germline CDR1 and CDR2 sequences are SGHDT and YYEEEE. CDR3 size: 16 residues. The junction had 14 bases not matched to a gene; V was cut back by 2 bases and J by 10 bases. The CDR3 loop is CASSFEEQGPRTKLFF. CDR3 DNA: TGTGCCAGCAGCTTCGAAGAACAGGGGCCCCGAACAAAACTGTTTTTT.

This rearrangement joins TRBV7-8 to TRBJ1-4; D unresolved. Germline CDR1 is SGHVS and CDR2 is FQNEAQ. V lost 5 bases, J lost 4 bases, and 14 bases lay in between. CDR3 length equals 15 residues. CDR3 residues: CASSSAGGLNEKLFF. Here the CDR3 DNA reads TGTGCCAGCAGCAGCGCGGGCGGACTTAATGAAAAACTGTTTTTT.

This clone was seen once. The gene calls are TRBV5-1 and TRBJ2-2; D is uncertain. Per the germline V gene, CDR1 is SGHRS and CDR2 is YFSETQ. This CDR3 has 14 amino acids. V lost 0 bases, J lost 3 bases, and 6 bases lay in between. The CDR3 DNA is TGCGCCAGCAGCTTGGGTCTCGACACCGGGGAGCTGTTTTTT. Amino acids: CASSLGLDTGELFF.

V gene TRBV6-4 combines with J gene TRBJ1-5; D may be TRBD1 (5 bases). Trimming pared 4 bases from V and 8 bases from J, leaving 12 bases between. The CDR3 length is 13 residues. The germline gives CDR1 MRHNA, CDR2 SNTAGT. The DNA for the CDR3 is TGTGCCAGCAGTGGTCAGTCGGGGGAGCCCCAGCATTTT. Its protein is CASSGQSGEPQHF.

About this clone: Additional DNA sequences in this sample encode the identical CDR3. V gene TRBV11-3 combines with J gene TRBJ2-3, with 7 bases fitting TRBD2. Germline CDR1 and CDR2: SGHNT and YENEEA. The trim removed 3 bases at V and 3 bases at J, leaving 0 bases unmatched. CDR3 size: 13 residues. The CDR3 region has the DNA TGTGCCAGCAGCTTGGGGGGGACAGATACGCAGTATTTT. It codes for CASSLGGTDTQYF.

DNA of the CDR3: TGTGCCAGCAGCCGGCTGGTTTTGGACAATGAGCAGTTCTTC. It is translated as CASSRLVLDNEQFF. The V call is TRBV6-5, the J call TRBJ2-1; D ambiguous. The length of the CDR3 is 14 residues. The V end was cut by 6 bases, the J end by 5 bases, with 14 bases between. Germline V CDR1 and CDR2: MNHEY, SVGAGI.

V and J are TRBV20-1 and TRBJ2-3, with no clear D. CDR3 length: 11 residues. Trimming shortened V by 1 base and J by 5 bases, and 4 bases separated the two germline ends. CDR1 and CDR2 (germline): DFQATT, SNEGSKA (reference sequence). Here the CDR3 DNA reads TGCAGTGCTAGAGGAGAAGATACGCAGTATTTT. Its translation is CSARGEDTQYF.

This sequence joins TRBV4-1 and TRBJ2-5, with TRBD1 matching over 9 bases. The CDR3 runs to 16 residues. V trimming: 3 bases; J trimming: 7 bases; junction bases outside the gene matches: 12. Germline V gene data show CDR1 as MGHRA and CDR2 as YSYEKL. The DNA for the CDR3 is TGCGCCAGCAGCCATGTTGGGGACAGGGAAGCTGGGACCCAGTACTTC. Amino acid sequence: CASSHVGDREAGTQYF.

This clone was observed a handful of times. This chain links TRBV6-5 with TRBJ1-4; a weak D match, TRBD1 (6 bases). V gave up 4 bases and J gave up 8 bases, with 17 bases separating them. Germline CDR1 and CDR2: MNHEY and SVGAGI. This CDR3 comprises 15 residues. This CDR3 reads CASSSTTGSREKLFF. In nucleotides, the CDR3 is TGTGCCAGCAGTTCAACAACAGGGTCCCGGGAAAAACTGTTTTTT.

This clone occurred a few times. The rearrangement joins TRBV10-3 to TRBJ1-5, with unresolved D. Germline values: CDR1 ENHRY, CDR2 SYGVKD. V was clipped by 0 bases and J by 5 bases, with 5 bases between them. This CDR3 has 13 residues. CDR3: CAISESVDQPQHF. CDR3 DNA: TGTGCCATCAGTGAGTCGGTGGATCAGCCCCAGCATTTT.

This rearrangement joins TRBV19 to TRBJ2-5, with 7 bases that match TRBD1. CDR1 LNHDA and CDR2 SQIVND come from the germline V gene (reference sequence). CDR3 length equals 15 residues. Losses at the gene ends were 4 bases for V and 3 bases for J; bases not matched to a gene: 8. CDR3 loop: CASSTQGRMEETQYF. DNA of the CDR3: TGTGCCAGTAGTACACAGGGGCGAATGGAAGAGACCCAGTACTTC.

This clone has just one count. The V gene is TRBV5-1, the J gene TRBJ2-7; 11 bases agree with TRBD2. The CDR3 has 15 amino acids. V trimming: 6 bases; J trimming: 3 bases; junction bases outside the gene matches: 8. The germline V gene has CDR1 SGHRS and CDR2 YFSETQ. CDR3 bases: TGCGCCAGCACCAGGGGGACTAGCGGCGTCTACGAGCAGTACTTC. Amino acids: CASTRGTSGVYEQYF.